The rows below give T cell receptor beta chains drawn from one sample of a study of blood T cell repertoires in COVID-19. Measured with immunoSEQ multiplex PCR; TCRdb has only the in-frame clones, and not every one. There are 300,000 to 400,000 clones in the sample; about 83% occur only once, and about 3% lies in the top ten. Sequencing was done on a sample of peripheral blood. These receptor sequences come from a man aged 30-40 years with active or convalescent COVID-19. Both conserved end residues are part of each CDR3. Fields, in order: clone size, D gene, V gene, J gene, CDR3 protein, CDR3 DNA. The D gene is left open where the match is weak. Clone sizes are given selectively: once, few, many, or a class where the clone is expanded.

-	TRBD2	TRBV2	TRBJ2-3	CASSDPPRERADTQYF	TGTGCCAGCAGTGACCCTCCGCGGGAGAGGGCAGATACGCAGTATTTT
few	-	TRBV30	TRBJ2-6	CALAFSGANVLTF	TGTGCCTTAGCCTTCTCTGGGGCCAACGTCCTGACTTTC
-	-	TRBV28	TRBJ2-2	CASSLGAGAPRYGELFF	TGTGCCAGCAGTTTAGGGGCAGGGGCCCCGCGTTACGGGGAGCTGTTTTTT
once	TRBD2	TRBV9	TRBJ2-1	CASSPRLAGPLGNEQFF	TGTGCCAGCAGCCCTCGACTAGCGGGACCATTAGGCAATGAGCAGTTCTTC
-	-	TRBV29-1	TRBJ1-1	CSVEDLEGTEAFF	TGCAGCGTTGAAGATCTTGAGGGCACTGAAGCTTTCTTT
-	TRBD2	TRBV24-1	TRBJ2-1	CATSRGAGDSEQFF	TGTGCCACCTCCCGGGGAGCGGGAGACAGTGAGCAGTTCTTC
-	TRBD2	TRBV5-1	TRBJ2-3	CASSKDAGGRSDTQYF	TGCGCCAGCAGCAAGGATGCGGGGGGGCGGTCAGATACGCAGTATTTT
-	-	TRBV4-1	TRBJ2-3	CASSQAQGLPGQYF	TGCGCCAGCAGCCAAGCCCAGGGACTCCCTGGGCAGTATTTT
-	-	TRBV5-1	TRBJ2-3	CASSFSRGVTDTQYF	TGCGCCAGCAGCTTCTCTCGGGGAGTCACAGATACGCAGTATTTT
-	TRBD1	TRBV9	TRBJ2-7	CASSQGTGSREQYF	TGTGCCAGCAGCCAAGGGACAGGGAGTCGGGAGCAGTACTTC
-	-	TRBV3-1/TRBV3-2	TRBJ1-1	CASSQGATKNTEAFF	TGTGCCAGCAGCCAAGGGGCGACCAAGAACACTGAAGCTTTCTTT